What follows are 23 T cell receptor beta chains derived from one specimen sequenced in a study of cytomegalovirus exposure and HLA in healthy donors. Primers for the PCR totalled 60 Vbeta and 13 Jbeta. Libraries were prepared by immunoSEQ multiplex PCR; TCRdb keeps only in-frame clonotypes and omits some of them. This sample's table reports just over 200,000 clones. Material: PBMCs. All receptors derive from a girl aged 2-10 years in good health and CMV-seropositive.

Points on this clone: An end of the junction differs from the germline gene, which may be a read error. J is TRBJ1-1 and V is TRBV6-1, with D perhaps TRBD1 (5 bases). Germline assignment: CDR1 MNHNS and CDR2 SASEGT. The CDR3 length is 14 residues. CDR3 coding DNA: TGTGCCAGCAGTCTGACAGTGATGAACACTGAAGCTCTCTTT. Amino acids: CASSLTVMNTEALF.

The V gene is TRBV7-2, the J gene TRBJ1-4, with D tentatively TRBD1 (6 bases). Germline values: CDR1 SGHTA, CDR2 FQGNSA. The CDR3 is 15 residues long. The germline V and J ends were trimmed by 5 bases and 5 bases, with 15 bases remaining between them. CDR3 sequence: CASSRQVDWNEKLFF. CDR3 nucleotides: TGTGCCAGCAGCCGACAGGTCGATTGGAATGAAAAACTGTTTTTT.

The chain employs TRBV7-6 and TRBJ1-1; a weak D match, TRBD1 (5 bases). CDR3 length equals 13 residues. Trimming removed 1 base at V and 11 bases at J, with 14 bases between. Germline V lookup: CDR1 SGHVS, CDR2 FNYEAQ. The chain's CDR3 is CASSLGPGVGAFF. CDR3 DNA sequence: TGTGCCAGCAGCTTAGGCCCGGGGGTTGGCGCTTTCTTT.

The CDR3 DNA reads TGCGCCAGCAGCTTGGACGGAGCCCAACTCCACTTT. This gives the protein CASSLDGAQLHF. The chain combines TRBV5-1 with TRBJ1-6; D not certain. Germline V gives CDR1 SGHRS, CDR2 YFSETQ. The V end was cut by 0 bases, the J end by 16 bases, with 11 bases between. The CDR3 contains 12 residues.

The rearrangement joins TRBV7-2 to TRBJ2-5, with 9 positions matching TRBD2. Germline V gene data show CDR1 as SGHTA and CDR2 as FQGNSA. CDR3 size: 13 residues. J gave up 2 bases and V 5 bases, and 0 bases lay outside the gene matches. This CDR3 reads CASSAGGQETQYF. The CDR3 DNA is TGTGCCAGCAGCGCGGGGGGGCAAGAGACCCAGTACTTC.

This chain links TRBV2 with TRBJ2-2, with D possibly being TRBD2 (6 bases). V lost 4 bases and J lost 0, with 12 bases in between. Germline V gene sequence: CDR1 SNHLY, CDR2 FYNNEI. This CDR3 spans 16 amino acids. In DNA form, the CDR3 reads TGTGCCAGCAGTGTCCGAGCGGGCGCGAACACCGGGGAGCTGTTTTTT. Protein: CASSVRAGANTGELFF.

V usage is TRBV28 and J usage is TRBJ2-7; 9 bases are shared with TRBD2. CDR1 is MDHEN and CDR2 is SYDVKM in the germline V gene. V was pared by 8 bases and J by 6 bases, with 14 bases of the junction left unmatched. This CDR3 is built from 15 residues. CDR3 residues: CASAPTGLAGLEQYF. DNA of the CDR3: TGTGCCAGCGCTCCGACCGGGCTAGCGGGACTCGAGCAGTACTTC.

The chain joins TRBV2 to TRBJ2-1, with 9 bases identical to TRBD2. The V segment lost 4 bases and the J segment 1 base; nucleotides outside the gene matches: 2. The CDR3 is 15 residues long. Germline loops: CDR1 SNHLY, CDR2 FYNNEI. The CDR3 DNA reads TGTGCCAGCAGTGGTAGCGGGGGATCCTACAATGAGCAGTTCTTC. This encodes CASSGSGGSYNEQFF.

The chain is built from TRBV19 and TRBJ2-6, with 10 nucleotides matching TRBD1. V trimming: 5 bases; J trimming: 2 bases; junction bases outside the gene matches: 6. The germline CDR1 and CDR2 sequences are LNHDA and SQIVND (reference sequence). The CDR3 runs to 17 residues. CDR3 in DNA: TGTGCCAGTAGTGACGGGACAGGGGTAGCTGGGGCCAACGTCCTGACTTTC. This sequence encodes CASSDGTGVAGANVLTF.

The chain has TRBV29-1 and TRBJ1-1; D is uncertain. The germline CDR1 and CDR2 sequences are SQVTM and ANQGSEA. This CDR3 region has 13 residues. Between the trimmed V and J ends, which lost 6 bases and 0 bases, there was a span of 11 bases. The CDR3 DNA reads TGCAGCGTCCAGACACTTATGAACACTGAAGCTTTCTTT. Its protein is CSVQTLMNTEAFF.

The V call is TRBV2, the J call TRBJ2-7; 14 nucleotides align to TRBD2. Germline trimming cut 6 bases from V and 6 bases from J; bases unmatched to any gene: 19. Germline CDR1 SNHLY, CDR2 FYNNEI. The CDR3 has 19 amino acids. In DNA, the CDR3 is TGTGCCAGCAGGACACCGGGACTAGCGGGAGAGTCGTCCCCCCTCGAGCAGTACTTC. It translates to CASRTPGLAGESSPLEQYF. Complete variable domain (other parts from reference TRBV2 and TRBJ2-7): EPEVTQTPSHQVTQMGQEVILRCVPISNHLYFYWYRQILGQKVEFLVSFYNNEISEKSEIFDDQFSVERPDGSNFTLKIRSTKLEDSAMYFCASRTPGLAGESSPLEQYFGPGTRLTVT.

The rearrangement joins TRBV4-1 to TRBJ1-1; no reliable D call. V was clipped by 0 bases and J by 8 bases, with 13 bases between them. This CDR3 has 14 amino acids. Looked up from germline, CDR1 is MGHRA and CDR2 is YSYEKL. CDR3 DNA: TGCGCCAGCAGCCAAGATATAATGCGTCTAGAAGCTTTCTTT. This encodes CASSQDIMRLEAFF.

The chain recombines TRBV28 with TRBJ2-2; 9 positions match TRBD1. The CDR3 sequence is 15 residues long. Unmatched junction bases numbered 9, after V lost 8 bases and J lost 5 bases. Per the germline V gene, CDR1 is MDHEN and CDR2 is SYDVKM. CDR3 residues: CASGTTGGRTGELFF. In nucleotides, the CDR3 is TGTGCCAGCGGCACAACAGGGGGCAGGACCGGGGAGCTGTTTTTT.

DNA of the CDR3: TGTGCCAGCAGCAGTGGCCCACAAGCGGCCCAGTCCCAAGAGACCCAGTACTTC. Protein product: CASSSGPQAAQSQETQYF. The chain is built from TRBV7-6 and TRBJ2-5; a possible D gene is TRBD2 (5 bases). Trimming left V 5 bases short and J 1 base short, with 23 bases between. CDR3 size: 18 residues. The germline CDR1 and CDR2 sequences are SGHVS and FNYEAQ.

The chain combines TRBV27 with TRBJ1-1, with a weak D call TRBD1 (6 bases). The CDR3 sequence is 16 residues long. Germline lookup yields CDR1 MNHEY and CDR2 SMNVEV (reference sequence). Between the trimmed V and J ends, which lost 6 bases and 4 bases, there was a span of 21 bases. The DNA of the CDR3 is TGTGCCAGCAGCCCAGACCCAGGGGTATGGAGCACTGAAGCTTTCTTT. This gives the protein CASSPDPGVWSTEAFF.

The chain has TRBV11-2 and TRBJ1-2; D is undetermined. V shed 1 base and J shed 5 bases, with 8 bases lying between them. Germline V CDR1 and CDR2: SGHAT, FQNNGV. The CDR3 spans 13 residues. CDR3 bases: TGTGCCAGCAGCTTAGTACAAGATTATGGCTACACCTTC. This gives the protein CASSLVQDYGYTF.

The chain recombines TRBV28 with TRBJ2-3; D possibly corresponds to TRBD1 (6 bases). Trimming removed 7 bases at V and 1 base at J, with 9 bases between. Per germline, CDR1 MDHEN and CDR2 SYDVKM. The CDR3 is made up of 13 amino acids. CDR3 loop: CASIKGGTDTQYF. CDR3 DNA sequence: TGTGCCAGCATTAAGGGGGGCACAGATACGCAGTATTTT. Based on the CDR3 plus reference TRBV28 and TRBJ2-3, the full variable domain is DVKVTQSSRYLVKRTGEKVFLECVQDMDHENMFWYRQDPGLGLRLIYFSYDVKMKEKGDIPEGYSVSREKKERFSLILESASTNQTSMYLCASIKGGTDTQYFGPGTRLTVL.

V is TRBV2 and J is TRBJ2-7, with TRBD2 matching 11 bases. Unmatched junction bases numbered 3, after V lost 4 bases and J lost 4 bases. Germline V gene data show CDR1 as SNHLY and CDR2 as FYNNEI. The CDR3 has 14 residues. The DNA for the CDR3 is TGTGCCAGCAGTGCGAGACTAGCGGGATACGAGCAGTACTTC. Its translation: CASSARLAGYEQYF. Filled out from reference TRBV2 and TRBJ2-7, the complete variable domain reads EPEVTQTPSHQVTQMGQEVILRCVPISNHLYFYWYRQILGQKVEFLVSFYNNEISEKSEIFDDQFSVERPDGSNFTLKIRSTKLEDSAMYFCASSARLAGYEQYFGPGTRLTVT.

Comment on this clone: Because it lacks the conserved phenylalanine or tryptophan at the end, this CDR3 is likely a read error. This rearrangement joins TRBV28 to TRBJ2-7, with 7 bases matching TRBD1. The V gene's germline CDR1 is MDHEN and CDR2 SYDVKM. The CDR3 is 12 amino acids. V was clipped by 8 bases and J by 4 bases; unmatched bases: 5. The CDR3 DNA reads as TGTGCCAGCGGGACAGAGCCGTACGAGCAGTACCTC. It is translated as CASGTEPYEQYL.

The genes are TRBV29-1 and TRBJ2-1; no reliable D call. CDR1 SQVTM and CDR2 ANQGSEA come from the germline V gene. The CDR3 length is 11 residues. V lost 1 base and J lost 8, with 6 bases in between. The CDR3 here is CSVEVRDEQFF. The CDR3 DNA reads TGCAGCGTTGAAGTCCGGGATGAGCAGTTCTTC.

The chain joins TRBV20-1 to TRBJ2-7; no definite D call. The V gene's germline CDR1 is DFQATT and CDR2 SNEGSKA (reference sequence). V gave up 3 bases and J gave up 2 bases, with 5 bases separating them. CDR3 length: 11 amino acids. Here the CDR3 DNA reads TGCAGTGCTAGGGCCCCCTACGAGCAGTACTTC. As protein: CSARAPYEQYF.

V usage is TRBV5-1 and J usage is TRBJ2-7, with 12 bases fitting TRBD2. V shed 0 bases, J shed 7 bases, and the junction held 5 bases outside the gene matches. CDR3 length: 15 amino acids. Germline V gene lookup returns CDR1 SGHRS and CDR2 YFSETQ. DNA for the CDR3: TGCGCCAGCAGCTTGGTACCTAGCGGGAGGGGTGAGCAGTACTTC. Translated: CASSLVPSGRGEQYF.

J is TRBJ2-1 and V is TRBV5-1; D is undetermined. This CDR3 has 12 residues. V was cut by 4 bases and J by 4 bases, with 6 bases left in between. The germline V gene has CDR1 SGHRS and CDR2 YFSETQ. The CDR3: CASSPKYNEQFF. For the CDR3, the DNA is TGCGCCAGCAGCCCTAAGTACAATGAGCAGTTCTTC.